This T cell receptor (beta chain) was sequenced for a study of blood T cell repertoires in COVID-19. Study overall: Sites in the United States, Italy and Spain provided acute and convalescent COVID-19 samples.

This clone has only one observation. The CDR3 has 15 amino acids. In germline, CDR1 is KGHSH, CDR2 LQKENI. J gave up 7 bases and V 1 base, and 1 base lay outside the gene matches. Enrollment of patients from Seattle took place during active infection, with longitudinal follow-up. Assay: immunoSEQ multiplex PCR; the TCRdb copy retains only in-frame clones and omits some. This table has roughly 50,000 clones, 70% to 90% appearing once. The TCR originated in a woman of 80 years or more with COVID-19, enrolled during active disease. This rearrangement joins TRBV18 to TRBJ1-6, with 10 positions matching TRBD1. Input material: peripheral blood. The CDR3 coding sequence is TGTGCCAGCTCACCACAGGACAGGGGGAATTCACCCCTCCACTTT. It is translated as CASSPQDRGNSPLHF.